Each of the 25 T cell receptor beta chains below was sequenced from the same sample in a study of cytomegalovirus exposure and HLA in healthy donors listed by TCRdb under 2017. Receptors were amplified or captured by the immunoSEQ multiplex PCR assay. For the multiplex PCR, a mixture combining 60 forward primers for TCR Vbeta segments and 13 reverse primers for TCR Jbeta segments was used. TCRdb mirrors the immuneACCESS table, restricted to in-frame sequences. Some clones are absent from its copies; in checked studies, under half trace to an unresolved V gene, and the reason for the others is unknown. The sample data list under 170,000 clones, and 75% to 85% of these were observed just once. 3.5% of the sample is held by the ten biggest clonotypes. Sequencing was done on a sample of PBMCs. These receptors were collected from a human donor in good health.

The rearrangement uses TRBV5-1 and TRBJ1-3; 9 nucleotides align to TRBD1. The CDR3 sequence is 17 residues long. CDR1 is SGHRS and CDR2 is YFSETQ in the germline V gene. The V gene end was trimmed by 3 bases and the J gene end by 1 base; junction bases not matched to a gene: 8. CDR3 amino acids: CASSSSPGQGSGNTIYF. CDR3 DNA: TGCGCCAGCAGCTCATCCCCGGGACAGGGTTCTGGAAACACCATATATTTT.

This clone appeared once. The chain couples TRBV7-8 to TRBJ1-1; D is perhaps TRBD1 (5 bases). The germline gives CDR1 SGHVS, CDR2 FQNEAQ. The CDR3 runs 14 residues. The V gene lost 1 base and the J gene lost 4 bases, with 10 bases spanning the gap. As DNA, the CDR3 is TGTGCCAGCAGCTTAGTCCCGGGGGGCACTGAAGCTTTCTTT. Amino acids: CASSLVPGGTEAFF.

This clone was seen only once. This sequence joins TRBV15 and TRBJ2-5; TRBD2 agrees at 8 bases. This CDR3 spans 15 amino acids. With 0 bases clipped from V and 6 bases from J, the junction kept 6 bases outside the gene matches. Germline CDR1 LNHNV, CDR2 YYDKDF (reference sequence). CDR3 sequence reads: CATSRDIRLAQTQYF. Here the CDR3 DNA reads TGTGCCACCAGCAGAGATATTAGACTAGCGCAGACCCAGTACTTC.

V and J are TRBV7-9 and TRBJ1-3; D is undetermined. V was cut by 5 bases and J by 2 bases, with 16 bases left in between. Per the germline V gene, CDR1 is SEHNR and CDR2 is FQNEAQ (reference sequence). This CDR3 has 16 amino acids. The CDR3 DNA reads TGTGCCAGCAGCCCCTATATGGAGGCTACTGGAAACACCATATATTTT. Protein sequence: CASSPYMEATGNTIYF.

In its sample, this clone was seen a few times. The chain carries TRBV5-4 and TRBJ2-7; TRBD2 aligns across 11 bases. The CDR3 spans 14 residues. The germline CDR1 and CDR2 sequences are SGHNT and YYREEE (reference sequence). Unmatched junction bases numbered 4, after V lost 4 bases and J lost 4 bases. The CDR3 spells CASSTGLAEYEQYF. The CDR3 DNA follows: TGTGCCAGCAGCACGGGACTAGCGGAATACGAGCAGTACTTC.

The sample holds a few counts of this clone. This chain joins TRBV6-1 and TRBJ1-5; D is undetermined. CDR1 and CDR2 from the germline V gene are MNHNS and SASEGT. The CDR3 length is 13 residues. V was cut by 4 bases and J by 2 bases, with 6 bases left in between. DNA of the CDR3: TGTGCCAGCAGTGTAGAAGGCAATCAGCCCCAGCATTTT. Translation gives CASSVEGNQPQHF.

CDR3 loop: CASSERRGETQYF. The DNA for the CDR3 is TGTGCCAGCAGTGAAAGGCGGGGGGAGACCCAGTACTTC. This rearrangement joins TRBV25-1 to TRBJ2-5; TRBD2 matches at 7 bases. This CDR3 comprises 13 residues. Germline loops: CDR1 MGHDK, CDR2 SYGVNS. V gave up 2 bases and J gave up 5 bases; unmatched junction bases: 2. Combining the CDR3 with reference TRBV25-1 and TRBJ2-5 gives the whole variable domain EADIYQTPRYLVIGTGKKITLECSQTMGHDKMYWYQQDPGMELHLIHYSYGVNSTEKGDLSSESTVSRIRTEHFPLTLESARPSHTSQYLCASSERRGETQYFGPGTRLLVL.

The chain uses TRBV5-6 and TRBJ2-5; D may be TRBD2 (5 bases). Trimming took off 2 bases at V and 4 bases at J, with 9 bases between the two ends. The germline gives CDR1 SGHDT, CDR2 YYEEEE. The CDR3 runs 13 residues. CDR3 amino acids: CASSFEGSETQYF. In DNA, the CDR3 is TGTGCCAGCAGCTTCGAGGGTTCAGAGACCCAGTACTTC.

CDR3 residues: CASSRAGFYRETQYF. In DNA, the CDR3 is TGTGCCAGCAGTAGGGCAGGGTTTTATCGCGAGACCCAGTACTTC. The rearrangement uses TRBV6-5 and TRBJ2-5; TRBD1 is a possible D gene (5 bases). Trimming pared 5 bases from V and 5 bases from J, leaving 18 bases between. This CDR3 spans 15 amino acids. The V gene's germline CDR1 is MNHEY and CDR2 SVGAGI.

V usage is TRBV15 and J usage is TRBJ1-5; TRBD1 matches at 7 bases. Per germline, CDR1 LNHNV and CDR2 YYDKDF (reference sequence). Losses at the gene ends were 3 bases for V and 9 bases for J; bases not matched to a gene: 17. This CDR3 is built from 17 residues. The CDR3 DNA reads as TGTGCCACCAGCAGCCCCCCGAACAGGGGTTCGGGATCGCCCCAGCATTTT. This sequence encodes CATSSPPNRGSGSPQHF.

This chain uses TRBV5-1 with TRBJ2-5, with 9 nucleotides matching TRBD2. Germline CDR1 is SGHRS and CDR2 is YFSETQ. V trimming: 4 bases; J trimming: 7 bases; junction bases outside the gene matches: 14. This CDR3 spans 16 amino acids. CDR3 protein: CASSLTGTSRAATQYF. The CDR3 DNA reads TGCGCCAGCAGCCTGACCGGGACTAGCCGGGCTGCGACCCAGTACTTC.

The chain recombines TRBV5-1 with TRBJ2-3; D is unresolved. Germline CDR1 and CDR2: SGHRS and YFSETQ. The V and J ends lost 0 bases and 2 bases respectively, with 13 bases between them. The CDR3 covers 16 residues. Here the CDR3 DNA reads TGCGCCAGCAGCTTGGCCCACGGTAGCACCACAGATACGCAGTATTTT. It is translated as CASSLAHGSTTDTQYF.

This clone showed up just a few times. This rearrangement joins TRBV5-1 to TRBJ2-7; D uncertain. V was shortened by 4 bases and J by 2 bases, with 13 bases between the two germline ends. The length of the CDR3 is 14 residues. Germline CDR1 reads SGHRS; CDR2 reads YFSETQ. CDR3 protein: CASSLGRPAYEQYF. CDR3 DNA sequence: TGCGCCAGCAGCCTCGGCAGGCCTGCCTACGAGCAGTACTTC.

The chain couples TRBV7-6 to TRBJ1-5; D is undetermined. The CDR3 is made up of 15 amino acids. V was shortened by 2 bases and J by 0 bases, with 8 bases between the two germline ends. Germline CDR1 reads SGHVS; CDR2 reads FNYEAQ. CDR3 amino acids: CASSLRGGSNQPQHF. CDR3 DNA sequence: TGTGCCAGCAGCTTACGGGGAGGTAGCAATCAGCCCCAGCATTTT.

The CDR3, as DNA: TGTGCCAGCAGGCGGGGGGGGGTGAACACTGAAGCTTTCTTT. This sequence encodes CASRRGGVNTEAFF. This rearrangement joins TRBV6-5 to TRBJ1-1; D might be TRBD1 (5 bases). CDR3 length equals 14 residues. V was cut by 6 bases and J by 0 bases, with 11 bases left in between. Germline CDR1 and CDR2: MNHEY and SVGAGI.

The J gene is TRBJ1-1, the V gene TRBV28; D unclear. The CDR3 covers 14 residues. The germline CDR1 and CDR2 sequences are MDHEN and SYDVKM. V was shortened by 3 bases and J by 4 bases, with 12 bases between the two germline ends. The CDR3 protein is CASSFGGSPTEAFF. The DNA for the CDR3 is TGTGCCAGCAGTTTTGGAGGGTCGCCCACTGAAGCTTTCTTT.

The rearrangement links TRBV4-3 to TRBJ2-5; possible D gene TRBD2, 5 bases. The CDR3 consists of 15 residues. V shed 1 base and J shed 0 bases, with 9 bases lying between them. Germline V gene sequence: CDR1 LGHNA, CDR2 YSLEER. CDR3 nucleotides: TGCGCCAGCAGCCAAGGTCCGGGGTACCAAGAGACCCAGTACTTC. It specifies CASSQGPGYQETQYF.

This clone has only one observation. This CDR3 reads CASSPGLAGQFF. CDR3 DNA: TGTGCCAGCAGCCCAGGACTAGCGGGGCAGTTCTTC. J is TRBJ2-1 and V is TRBV7-9; 11 bases line up with TRBD2. This CDR3 is built from 12 residues. From germline, CDR1 is SEHNR and CDR2 FQNEAQ (reference sequence). V gave up 5 bases and J gave up 12 bases; unmatched junction bases: 3.

This clone was detected once. The genes are TRBV29-1 and TRBJ1-2; TRBD1 aligns across 9 bases. This CDR3 has 13 residues. After removal of 4 bases from V and 6 bases from J, the junction contained 6 bases not matched to a gene. Germline CDR1 and CDR2: SQVTM and ANQGSEA. The CDR3 coding sequence is TGCAGCGTTGGGGAACAGGGGGCTCATGGCTACACCTTC. This encodes CSVGEQGAHGYTF.

This chain connects TRBV27 to TRBJ2-7; 9 bases align to TRBD2. Germline V CDR1 and CDR2: MNHEY, SMNVEV (reference sequence). With 2 bases clipped from V and 6 bases from J, the junction kept 14 bases outside the gene matches. This CDR3 is built from 17 residues. DNA of the CDR3: TGTGCCAGCAGTTTAGGCTTTTTGGGGGAGCGGGAGGCCGAGCAGTACTTC. Encoded protein: CASSLGFLGEREAEQYF.

J is TRBJ1-1 and V is TRBV20-1; possibly TRBD1 for D (6 bases). The CDR3 has 11 residues. Per germline, CDR1 DFQATT and CDR2 SNEGSKA (reference sequence). Trimming left V 7 bases short and J 9 bases short, with 15 bases between. The CDR3: CSGRGGAQAFF. For the CDR3, the DNA is TGCAGTGGTAGGGGGGGAGCCCAAGCTTTCTTT.

The sample holds a few counts of this clone. The V call is TRBV9, the J call TRBJ1-1; 9 bases fit TRBD1. This CDR3 is built from 15 residues. Germline V CDR1 and CDR2: SGDLS, YYNGEE. Trimming removed 1 base from V and 2 bases from J; junction bases left unmatched: 3. This CDR3 reads CASSVTGGPNTEAFF. The DNA of the CDR3 is TGTGCCAGCAGCGTAACAGGGGGCCCAAACACTGAAGCTTTCTTT.

CDR3 residues: CAWSSWGGGTDTQYF. As DNA, the CDR3 is TGTGCCTGGAGTAGTTGGGGCGGGGGGACAGATACGCAGTATTTT. The V and J genes are TRBV30 and TRBJ2-3; 8 bases line up with TRBD2. Germline loops: CDR1 GTSNPN, CDR2 SVGIG (reference sequence). Trimming cost V 2 bases and J 3 bases; bases outside gene matches: 7. The CDR3 length is 15 residues.

The rearrangement joins TRBV10-3 to TRBJ1-1, with D possibly TRBD1 on 5 matching bases. CDR1 and CDR2 from the germline V gene are ENHRY and SYGVKD. The CDR3 extends over 12 amino acids. V was shortened by 6 bases and J by 8 bases, with 13 bases between the two germline ends. The CDR3 sequence: CAISPGEGEAFF. Here the CDR3 DNA reads TGTGCCATCAGCCCGGGGGAGGGGGAAGCTTTCTTT.

The chain is built from TRBV7-3 and TRBJ2-2, with 7 nucleotides matching TRBD2. With V trimmed by 6 bases and J by 7 bases, 8 bases remained unmatched. The CDR3 spans 14 residues. Germline CDR1 SGHTA, CDR2 FQGTGA. CDR3 residues: CASRTSGMFGELFF. The CDR3 DNA is TGTGCCAGCAGAACGAGCGGGATGTTCGGGGAGCTGTTTTTT.